Each of the 22 T cell receptor beta chains below was sequenced from the same sample in a study of T cell changes during pregnancy in multiple sclerosis. Method: immunoSEQ multiplex PCR; TCRdb's copy keeps in-frame clones and lacks some. Among approximately 88,000 clones listed, about 96% were seen once. The source material was peripheral blood, sampled in the second trimester of pregnancy. These TCRs come from a female donor with multiple sclerosis, enrolled in a pregnancy study.

This chain uses TRBV5-6 with TRBJ2-1, with 7 bases identical to TRBD2. The CDR3 runs to 13 residues. Trimming took 4 bases from V and 6 from J; bases not matched to a gene: 4. From germline, CDR1 is SGHDT and CDR2 YYEEEE. In nucleotides, the CDR3 is TGTGCCAGCAGCGGGGGACTACCCAATGAGCAGTTCTTC. This encodes CASSGGLPNEQFF. Combining the CDR3 with reference TRBV5-6 and TRBJ2-1 gives the whole variable domain DAGVTQSPTHLIKTRGQQVTLRCSPKSGHDTVSWYQQALGQGPQFIFQYYEEEERQRGNFPDRFSGHQFPNYSSELNVNALLLGDSALYLCASSGGLPNEQFFGPGTRLTVL.

The table lists this clone with a count of one. The chain couples TRBV7-2 to TRBJ2-1; TRBD2 agrees at 13 bases. V dropped 6 bases and J dropped 7; count of bases not matched to a gene: 6. This CDR3 spans 15 amino acids. Per germline, CDR1 SGHTA and CDR2 FQGNSA. CDR3 residues: CASSRLAGGGNEQFF. The DNA of the CDR3 is TGTGCCAGCAGTCGACTAGCGGGAGGAGGGAATGAGCAGTTCTTC.

This sequence joins TRBV6-1 and TRBJ1-2; perhaps TRBD1 as D (5 bases). This CDR3 has 14 residues. Per the germline V gene, CDR1 is MNHNS and CDR2 is SASEGT. Trimming removed 8 bases at V and 8 bases at J, with 21 bases between. CDR3 residues: CASSRLRGRGGYTF. The DNA of the CDR3 is TGTGCCAGCTCAAGGTTGAGAGGGAGGGGAGGCTACACCTTC.

This rearrangement joins TRBV5-6 to TRBJ1-2, with 7 bases matching TRBD1. Trimming at V came to 4 bases and at J to 1 base, leaving 7 bases not matched to a gene. The CDR3 totals 15 residues. Germline loops: CDR1 SGHDT, CDR2 YYEEEE. The CDR3 loop reads CASSPRDRRNYGYTF. The CDR3 coding sequence is TGTGCCAGCAGCCCAAGGGACAGACGTAACTATGGCTACACCTTC.

V and J are TRBV10-1 and TRBJ2-1; possibly TRBD2 for D (6 bases). This CDR3 spans 20 amino acids. V was cut by 1 base and J by 4 bases, with 26 bases left in between. Germline V gives CDR1 WNHNN, CDR2 SYGVQD (reference sequence). The CDR3 DNA reads TGCGCCAGCAGTGAGTACCCCCTGGGCGCGGAGCGGAGCGGGTACAATGAGCAGTTCTTC. This encodes CASSEYPLGAERSGYNEQFF.

This clone was seen just once. The J gene is TRBJ1-2, the V gene TRBV6-6; maybe TRBD1 (5 bases). Trimming took off 2 bases at V and 1 base at J, with 8 bases between the two ends. The CDR3 consists of 14 residues. Germline lookup yields CDR1 MNHNY and CDR2 SVGAGI (reference sequence). CDR3: CASSYQGLNYGYTF. The CDR3 coding sequence is TGTGCCAGCAGTTACCAGGGACTTAACTATGGCTACACCTTC.

The table lists this clone with a count of one. The V call is TRBV19, the J call TRBJ1-2, with 7 positions matching TRBD1. The junction had 3 bases not matched to a gene; V was cut back by 7 bases and J by 1 base. Per germline, CDR1 LNHDA and CDR2 SQIVND (reference sequence). The CDR3 runs to 13 residues. CDR3 loop: CASNPGGNYGYTF. As DNA, the CDR3 is TGTGCCAGTAACCCAGGGGGTAACTATGGCTACACCTTC.

This sequence joins TRBV5-8 and TRBJ1-2, with 7 bases lining up with TRBD1. J was trimmed by 4 bases and V by 1 base; bases with no gene match: 1. The CDR3 consists of 13 residues. CDR1 is SGHTS and CDR2 is YDEGEE in the germline V gene. The CDR3 spells CASSLSGGYGYTF. CDR3 nucleotide sequence: TGTGCCAGCAGCTTGTCAGGGGGCTATGGCTACACCTTC. Looking up the rest from reference TRBV5-8 and TRBJ1-2 gives the full variable domain: EAGVTQSPTHLIKTRGQQATLRCSPISGHTSVYWYQQALGLGLQFLLWYDEGEERNRGNFPPRFSGRQFPNYSSELNVNALELEDSALYLCASSLSGGYGYTFGSGTRLTVV.

The genes are TRBV7-2 and TRBJ1-3; tentatively, D is TRBD1 (5 bases). Per germline, CDR1 SGHTA and CDR2 FQGNSA. This CDR3 has 13 residues. Trimming removed 5 bases from V and 4 bases from J, with 9 bases in between. CDR3 amino acids: CASSGGSGNTIYF. As DNA, the CDR3 is TGTGCCAGCAGCGGGGGGTCCGGAAACACCATATATTTT.

The CDR3 loop is CASSPPSYNEQFF. The CDR3 nucleotides are TGTGCCAGCAGCCCCCCTTCCTACAATGAGCAGTTCTTC. This chain joins TRBV28 and TRBJ2-1; D unclear. The CDR3 loop spans 13 amino acids. Germline CDR1 is MDHEN and CDR2 is SYDVKM. Trimming pared 6 bases from V and 1 base from J, leaving 7 bases between. Full variable domain (missing parts from reference TRBV28 and TRBJ2-1): DVKVTQSSRYLVKRTGEKVFLECVQDMDHENMFWYRQDPGLGLRLIYFSYDVKMKEKGDIPEGYSVSREKKERFSLILESASTNQTSMYLCASSPPSYNEQFFGPGTRLTVL.

V usage is TRBV18 and J usage is TRBJ1-1; 8 nucleotides match TRBD1. The CDR3 consists of 20 residues. V was clipped by 3 bases and J by 0 bases; unmatched bases: 18. Looked up from germline, CDR1 is KGHSH and CDR2 is LQKENI. The CDR3, as DNA: TGTGCCAGCTCACCCACGTTACATCGGACAGGGTCGGGTTTGAACACTGAAGCTTTCTTT. It yields the protein CASSPTLHRTGSGLNTEAFF.

The rearrangement joins TRBV7-6 to TRBJ2-5, with 10 positions matching TRBD1. V lost 6 bases to trimming and J lost 5 bases; unmatched junction nucleotides: 6. This CDR3 contains 14 residues. Germline V gene sequence: CDR1 SGHVS, CDR2 FNYEAQ. The CDR3 bases are TGTGCCAGCAGTCGACAGGGGGCTCGGGAGACCCAGTACTTC. Translation: CASSRQGARETQYF. Supplemented by reference TRBV7-6 and TRBJ2-5, the full variable domain reads GAGVSQSPRYKVTKRGQDVALRCDPISGHVSLYWYRQALGQGPEFLTYFNYEAQQDKSGLPNDRFSAERPEGSISTLTIQRTEQRDSAMYRCASSRQGARETQYFGPGTRLLVL.

This chain joins TRBV7-8 and TRBJ2-7; perhaps TRBD1 as D (5 bases). The V end was cut by 4 bases, the J end by 7 bases, with 20 bases between. Germline values: CDR1 SGHVS, CDR2 FQNEAQ. The CDR3 runs to 15 residues. This chain's CDR3 is CASSSEVGPIREQYF. DNA of the CDR3: TGTGCCAGCAGCTCCGAGGTGGGGCCCATCCGGGAGCAGTACTTC.

The table lists this clone with a count of one. This chain uses TRBV4-3 with TRBJ1-1, with D unclear. The CDR3 consists of 14 residues. CDR1 and CDR2 (germline): LGHNA, YSLEER. The V end lost 1 base, the J end lost 1 base, and 7 bases lay between the germline ends. The CDR3 loop reads CASSQVAANTEAFF. The CDR3 bases are TGCGCCAGCAGCCAAGTGGCGGCGAACACTGAAGCTTTCTTT.

In its sample, this clone was seen once. The chain recombines TRBV7-3 with TRBJ2-1, with 7 bases identical to TRBD2. V lost 5 bases, J lost 2 bases, and 12 bases stayed unmatched. This CDR3 spans 17 amino acids. Germline CDR1 reads SGHTA; CDR2 reads FQGTGA. CDR3 nucleotides: TGTGCCAGCAGCCCACTGGCGGGAGTGGGAACCTACAATGAGCAGTTCTTC. This sequence encodes CASSPLAGVGTYNEQFF.

This chain links TRBV19 with TRBJ1-2, with 8 bases matching TRBD1. The V gene's germline CDR1 is LNHDA and CDR2 SQIVND (reference sequence). V lost 4 bases and J lost 3; bases outside the gene matches: 10. The CDR3 is 16 amino acids. In DNA, the CDR3 is TGTGCCAGTAGTAGCCGTGGACAGGGCTACGACTATGGCTACACCTTC. Its translation is CASSSRGQGYDYGYTF.

The J gene is TRBJ2-1, the V gene TRBV25-1; a weak D match, TRBD2 (6 bases). The CDR3 loop spans 18 amino acids. CDR1 MGHDK and CDR2 SYGVNS come from the germline V gene. V lost 3 bases and J lost 9, with 27 bases in between. CDR3 region: CASSETTPGGPGGTEQFF. For the CDR3, the DNA is TGTGCCAGCAGTGAGACAACCCCCGGAGGGCCGGGTGGAACTGAGCAGTTCTTC.

The chain carries TRBV6-1 and TRBJ2-2; TRBD2 aligns across 9 bases. Germline CDR1 MNHNS, CDR2 SASEGT. Germline trimming cut 7 bases from V and 4 bases from J; bases unmatched to any gene: 7. The CDR3 spans 15 residues. The CDR3 DNA reads TGTGCCAGCAACCGGAGGACTAGCGTCACCGGGGAGCTGTTTTTT. Its protein product is CASNRRTSVTGELFF.

The V and J genes are TRBV5-1 and TRBJ1-3; 8 bases align to TRBD1. Germline trimming cut 4 bases from V and 0 bases from J; bases unmatched to any gene: 6. The CDR3 length is 16 residues. Germline CDR1 SGHRS, CDR2 YFSETQ. The CDR3 sequence: CASSVGQVSSGNTIYF. The CDR3 DNA sequence: TGCGCCAGCAGCGTGGGACAGGTTAGCTCTGGAAACACCATATATTTT.

This clone was detected once. This chain links TRBV28 with TRBJ1-1; 7 nucleotides agree with TRBD1. V was clipped by 5 bases and J by 6 bases; unmatched bases: 9. This CDR3 has 14 amino acids. In germline, CDR1 is MDHEN, CDR2 SYDVKM. The CDR3, as DNA: TGTGCCAGCAGTCCCCACCAGGGGGGAGCTGAAGCTTTCTTT. Translation: CASSPHQGGAEAFF.

In its sample, this clone was seen once. The CDR3 sequence: CASSLTGIYEQYF. CDR3 nucleotide sequence: TGTGCCAGCAGTTTGACCGGGATCTACGAGCAGTACTTC. The chain has TRBV27 and TRBJ2-7, with D tentatively TRBD2 (5 bases). This CDR3 contains 13 residues. Germline CDR1 and CDR2: MNHEY and SMNVEV (reference sequence). The V end was cut by 3 bases, the J end by 3 bases, with 9 bases between.

The chain has TRBV11-3 and TRBJ2-5; TRBD1 matches 8 bases. The CDR3 is 17 residues long. V lost 0 bases, J lost 5 bases, and 11 bases stayed unmatched. The germline V gene has CDR1 SGHNT and CDR2 YENEEA. DNA for the CDR3: TGTGCCAGCAGCTTAGAGAGGTGGGTCAGGGGGCGGGAGACCCAGTACTTC. Translated, it gives CASSLERWVRGRETQYF.